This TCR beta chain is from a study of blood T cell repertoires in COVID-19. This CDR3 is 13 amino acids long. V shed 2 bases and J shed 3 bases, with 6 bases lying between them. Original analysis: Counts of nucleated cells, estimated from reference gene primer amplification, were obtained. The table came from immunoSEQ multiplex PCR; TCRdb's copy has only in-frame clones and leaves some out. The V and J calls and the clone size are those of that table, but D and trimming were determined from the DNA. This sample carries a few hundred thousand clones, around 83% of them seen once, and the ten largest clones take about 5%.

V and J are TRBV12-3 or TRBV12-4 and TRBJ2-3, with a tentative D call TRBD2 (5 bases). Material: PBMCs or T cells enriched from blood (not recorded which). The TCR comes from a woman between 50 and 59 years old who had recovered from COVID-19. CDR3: CASSLPGTDTQYF. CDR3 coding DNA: TGTGCCAGCAGTTTACCGGGGACAGATACGCAGTATTTT.